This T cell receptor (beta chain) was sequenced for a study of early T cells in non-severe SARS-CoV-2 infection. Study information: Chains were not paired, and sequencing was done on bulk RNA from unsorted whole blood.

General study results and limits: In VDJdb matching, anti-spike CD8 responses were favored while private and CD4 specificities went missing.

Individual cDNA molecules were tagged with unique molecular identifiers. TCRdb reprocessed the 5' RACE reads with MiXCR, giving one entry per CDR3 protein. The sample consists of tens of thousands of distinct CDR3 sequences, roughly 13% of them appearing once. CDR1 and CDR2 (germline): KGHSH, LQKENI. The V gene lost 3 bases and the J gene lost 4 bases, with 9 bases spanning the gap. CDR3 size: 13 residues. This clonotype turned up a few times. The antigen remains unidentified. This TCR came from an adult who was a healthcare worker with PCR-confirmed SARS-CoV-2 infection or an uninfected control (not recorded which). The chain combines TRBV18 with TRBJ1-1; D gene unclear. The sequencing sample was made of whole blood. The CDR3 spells CASSPPVATEAFF. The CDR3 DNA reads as TGTGCCAGCTCACCCCCCGTTGCCACTGAAGCTTTCTTT.